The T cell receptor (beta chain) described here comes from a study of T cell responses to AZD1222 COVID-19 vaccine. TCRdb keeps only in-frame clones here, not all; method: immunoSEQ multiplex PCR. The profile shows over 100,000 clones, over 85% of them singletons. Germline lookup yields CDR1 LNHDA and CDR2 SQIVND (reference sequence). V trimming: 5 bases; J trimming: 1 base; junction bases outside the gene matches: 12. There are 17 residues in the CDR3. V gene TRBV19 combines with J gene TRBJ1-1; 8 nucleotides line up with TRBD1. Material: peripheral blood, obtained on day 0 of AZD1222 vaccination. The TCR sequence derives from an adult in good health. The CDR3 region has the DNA TGTGCCAGTAGTCCAAGGACAGGGCGGAGAGGGAACACTGAAGCTTTCTTT. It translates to CASSPRTGRRGNTEAFF. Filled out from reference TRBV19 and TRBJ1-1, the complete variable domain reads DGGITQSPKYLFRKEGQNVTLSCEQNLNHDAMYWYRQDPGQGLRLIYYSQIVNDFQKGDIAEGYSVSREKKESFPLTVTSAQKNPTAFYLCASSPRTGRRGNTEAFFGQGTRLTVV.